The 10 T cell receptor beta chains in this list originate from one sample, sequenced in a study of T cell repertoires in aging, cancer and after chemotherapy. Multiplex touch-down PCR with TRB-A/B primers amplified rearranged V-D-J TRB sequences. TCRdb processed the multiplex PCR reads anew with MiXCR; each CDR3 protein has one entry. The top ten hold 1.9% of the sample, which has 10,000 to 13,000 distinct CDR3 sequences, 20% to 30% seen once. Peripheral blood genomic DNA, not sorted cells or RNA, was the template. Sequenced sample: blood. Receptors originate from a human donor in good health.

The chain carries TRBV7-2 and TRBJ2-1; 13 positions match TRBD2. CDR1 is SGHTA and CDR2 is FQGNSA in the germline V gene. The CDR3 has 17 amino acids. Trimming cost V 3 bases and J 5 bases; bases outside gene matches: 7. This CDR3 reads CASSLVLTSGGDNEQFF. The CDR3 DNA follows: TGTGCCAGCAGCTTGGTGCTTACTAGCGGGGGGGACAATGAGCAGTTCTTC.

The V call is TRBV6-6, the J call TRBJ2-5; D possibly corresponds to TRBD1 (6 bases). V dropped 6 bases and J dropped 4 bases, with 9 bases sitting between them. Germline CDR1 reads MNHNY; CDR2 reads SVGAGI (reference sequence). This CDR3 has 12 residues. The CDR3 is CASSPRGETQYF. CDR3 bases: TGTGCCAGCAGCCCCAGGGGAGAGACCCAGTACTTC.

This clonotype is categorized as medium-sized (0.01 to 0.1%). V and J are TRBV6-5 and TRBJ1-2, with D unclear. CDR3 length: 13 amino acids. Trimming took 6 bases from V and 4 from J, leaving 12 bases between them. Germline CDR1 is MNHEY and CDR2 is SVGAGI. The CDR3 sequence is CASRREPTYGYTF. The DNA of the CDR3 is TGTGCCAGCAGGAGGGAGCCGACCTATGGCTACACCTTC.

This clonotype is medium-sized (0.01 to 0.1%). This chain links TRBV5-6 with TRBJ1-6; D is perhaps TRBD1 (5 bases). This CDR3 spans 15 amino acids. Trimming removed 7 bases at V and 8 bases at J, with 19 bases between. Germline assignment: CDR1 SGHDT and CDR2 YYEEEE. The CDR3 nucleotides read TGTGCCAGCCACCCTTCTCGGAGGGGAGATTCACCCCTCCACTTT. Translated, it gives CASHPSRRGDSPLHF.

In its sample, this clonotype is medium-sized. The gene calls are TRBV6-6 and TRBJ1-4; D is unresolved. V was shortened by 0 bases and J by 11 bases, with 13 bases between the two germline ends. The V gene's germline CDR1 is MNHNY and CDR2 SVGAGI (reference sequence). The CDR3 spans 14 residues. The CDR3, as DNA: TGTGCCAGCAGTTACTCGAGGGCGGACGAGAAACTGTTTTTT. Encoded protein: CASSYSRADEKLFF.

This clonotype is medium-sized (0.01 to 0.1%). The chain combines TRBV7-6 with TRBJ2-3, with TRBD2 identical over 9 bases. Per germline, CDR1 SGHVS and CDR2 FNYEAQ. The J segment lost 2 bases and the V segment lost 3 bases, leaving 6 bases of the junction unmatched. The CDR3 length is 16 residues. The CDR3 reads CASSFVLAGSTDTQYF. DNA for the CDR3: TGTGCCAGCAGCTTCGTCCTAGCGGGGTCCACAGATACGCAGTATTTT.

A few counts support this clonotype. The gene calls are TRBV19 and TRBJ1-1; perhaps TRBD1 as D (5 bases). Deletions cut 3 bases from V and 4 bases from J, with 15 bases between. In germline, CDR1 is LNHDA, CDR2 SQIVND (reference sequence). The CDR3 covers 15 residues. The CDR3 here is CASSIHPGTPTEAFF. For the CDR3, the DNA is TGTGCCAGTAGTATCCACCCCGGGACTCCCACTGAAGCTTTCTTT.

The rearrangement links TRBV6-6 to TRBJ2-5; 8 positions agree with TRBD2. The CDR3 consists of 19 residues. V gave up 2 bases and J gave up 5 bases; unmatched junction bases: 19. Germline loops: CDR1 MNHNY, CDR2 SVGAGI (reference sequence). This CDR3 is CASSYPSRFAAGGLETQYF. In DNA form, the CDR3 reads TGTGCCAGCAGTTACCCTTCTCGTTTTGCGGCGGGGGGCCTTGAGACCCAGTACTTC.

By share, this clonotype ranks as medium-sized (0.01 to 0.1%). The chain carries TRBV27 and TRBJ1-1; no definite D call. V shed 2 bases and J shed 4 bases, with 11 bases lying between them. The CDR3 is 14 residues long. Germline loops: CDR1 MNHEY, CDR2 SMNVEV (reference sequence). DNA for the CDR3: TGTGCCAGCAGTTTAGGTTTGGGGAGCACTGAAGCTTTCTTT. This encodes CASSLGLGSTEAFF.

This sequence joins TRBV6-4 and TRBJ1-2; 7 bases map to TRBD1. J was trimmed by 8 bases and V by 0 bases; bases with no gene match: 6. CDR3 length: 14 amino acids. Germline loops: CDR1 MRHNA, CDR2 SNTAGT. CDR3 residues: CASSDSNRGGGYTF. As DNA, the CDR3 is TGTGCCAGCAGTGACTCGAACAGGGGAGGAGGCTACACCTTC.